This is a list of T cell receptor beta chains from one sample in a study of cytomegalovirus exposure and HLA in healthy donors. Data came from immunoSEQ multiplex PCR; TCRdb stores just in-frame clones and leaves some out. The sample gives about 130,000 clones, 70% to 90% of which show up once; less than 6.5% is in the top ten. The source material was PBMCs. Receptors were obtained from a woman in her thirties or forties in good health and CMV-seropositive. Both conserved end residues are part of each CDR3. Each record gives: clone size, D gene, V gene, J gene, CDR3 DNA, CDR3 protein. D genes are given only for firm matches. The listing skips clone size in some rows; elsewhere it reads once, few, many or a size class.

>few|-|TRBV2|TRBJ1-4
TGTGCCAGCAGACGGGGGGGGCCAGCTAATGAAAAACTGTTTTTT
CASRRGGPANEKLFF
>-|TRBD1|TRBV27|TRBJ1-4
TGTGCCAGCAGTCCGGGACAGAGAGAAAAACTGTTTTTT
CASSPGQREKLFF
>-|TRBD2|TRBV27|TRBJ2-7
TGTGCCAGCAGTTTCGAGAATACGGGACTAGCGGGAGCCGTGTACTTC
CASSFENTGLAGAVYF
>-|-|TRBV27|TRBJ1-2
TGTGCCAGCAGTCCTAGCTCCGGGACTCTGAACTATGGCTACACCTTC
CASSPSSGTLNYGYTF
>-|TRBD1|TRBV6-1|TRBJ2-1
TGTGCCAGCAGTGAACTAGGACAGGGGGCTCGCAATGAGCAGTTCTTC
CASSELGQGARNEQFF
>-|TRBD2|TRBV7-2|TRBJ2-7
TGTGCCAGCAGCGCACTAGCGGGAGCAGGGTACGAGCAGTACTTC
CASSALAGAGYEQYF
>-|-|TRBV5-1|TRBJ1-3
TGCGCCAGCAGCCTCGACAGAGGCTCTGGAAACACCATATATTTT
CASSLDRGSGNTIYF
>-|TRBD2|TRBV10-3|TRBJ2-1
TGTGCCATCAGTGAGGGACTAGCGGGAGGGCCCTCCGAGCAGTTCTTC
CAISEGLAGGPSEQFF
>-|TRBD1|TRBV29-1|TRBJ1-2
TGCAGCGTCGCCCCGACAGGGATCTATGGCTACACCTTC
CSVAPTGIYGYTF
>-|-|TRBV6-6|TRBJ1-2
TGTGCCAGCAGTTACTCGCCGGGTGTCAACTATGGCTACACCTTC
CASSYSPGVNYGYTF
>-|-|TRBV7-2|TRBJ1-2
TGTGCCAGCAGCTTAGACAGTCAGTATGGCTACCCCTTC
CASSLDSQYGYPF
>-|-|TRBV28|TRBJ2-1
TGTGCCAGTGCGGGGACCCTTTTGGGGAATGAGCAGTTCTTC
CASAGTLLGNEQFF
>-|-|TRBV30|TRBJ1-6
TGTGCCTGGGACATTAATAATTCACCCCTCCACTTT
CAWDINNSPLHF
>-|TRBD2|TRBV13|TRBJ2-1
TGTGCCAGCAGCCATGCCGGGACTAAGCAGTTCTTC
CASSHAGTKQFF
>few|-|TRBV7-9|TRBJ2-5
TGTGCCAGCACCGGAGGTGTACCCTTTGGGGACCAGTACTTC
CASTGGVPFGDQYF
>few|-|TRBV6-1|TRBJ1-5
TGTGCCAGCAGTGAAGACGACCGGCAGGGGAGCATTCAGCCCCAGCATTTT
CASSEDDRQGSIQPQHF
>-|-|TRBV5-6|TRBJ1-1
TGTGCCAGCCACGAGTACGCCGAACCTTGTCGTGCTTTCTTT
CASHEYAEPCRAFF
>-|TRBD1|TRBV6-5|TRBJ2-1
TGTGCCAGCAGCAGACAGGGGGCCTATGAGCAGTTCTTC
CASSRQGAYEQFF
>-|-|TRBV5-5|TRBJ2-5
TGTGCCAGCAGCTTGGGGACAGGGGGTGGACTAGCGACTCGAGAGACCCAGTACTTC
CASSLGTGGGLATRETQYF
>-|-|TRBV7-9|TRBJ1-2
TGTGCCAGCAGCTTAGGTCCAGGGGTAGATGGCTACACCTTC
CASSLGPGVDGYTF
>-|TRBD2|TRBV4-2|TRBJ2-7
TGTGCCAGCAGCCAATCCCTAGCGGGGTTTTCCTACGAGCAGTACTTC
CASSQSLAGFSYEQYF
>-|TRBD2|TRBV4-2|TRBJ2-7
TGTGCCAGCAGCCCACGGACTAGCGGACACTACGAGCAGTACTTC
CASSPRTSGHYEQYF
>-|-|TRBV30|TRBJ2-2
TGTGCCTGGGACCCCTCAGGGACCGGGGAGCTGTTTTTT
CAWDPSGTGELFF
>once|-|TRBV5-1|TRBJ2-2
TGCGCCAGCAGCTCTGGCGCGTCAGGGTCCCCCGGGGAGCTGTTTTTT
CASSSGASGSPGELFF
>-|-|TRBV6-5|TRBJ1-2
TGTGCCAGCAGTTACCTAAGCGATACGTATGGCTACACCTTC
CASSYLSDTYGYTF
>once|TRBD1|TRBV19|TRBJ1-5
TGTGCCAGTAGTAACCATGGGACAGGGGTAGGCAATCAGCCCCAGCATTTT
CASSNHGTGVGNQPQHF
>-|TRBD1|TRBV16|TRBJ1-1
TGTGCCAGCAGCCAATGGGGTGAGACAGGGGCCAGAGGAGCTTTCTTT
CASSQWGETGARGAFF
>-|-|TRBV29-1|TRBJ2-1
TGCAGCGTGGGGGACTGGTGGGACAATGAGCAGTTCTTC
CSVGDWWDNEQFF
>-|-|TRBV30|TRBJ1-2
TGTGCCTGGAGTGGGGCAGGGATTGGCTACACCTTC
CAWSGAGIGYTF
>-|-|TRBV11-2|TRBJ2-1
TGTGCCAGCAGCTTAGTAGGGGTAGTCGGGAATGAGCAGTTCTTC
CASSLVGVVGNEQFF
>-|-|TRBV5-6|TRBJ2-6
TGTGCCAGCAGCTTGTTTAGCTCTGGGGCCAACGTCCTGACTTTC
CASSLFSSGANVLTF
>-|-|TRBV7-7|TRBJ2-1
TGTGCTAGCAGCTTAGGTGGGGCCCTTAGGGATGAGCAGTTCTTC
CASSLGGALRDEQFF
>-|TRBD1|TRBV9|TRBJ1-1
TGTGCCAGCAGCGTAGTAACAGGGGGTTCTGAAGCTTTCTTT
CASSVVTGGSEAFF
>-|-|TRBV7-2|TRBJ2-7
TGTGCCAGCAGAAACGGACAGTACGAGCAGTACTTC
CASRNGQYEQYF
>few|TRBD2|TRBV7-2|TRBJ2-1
TGTGCCAGCAGCCCCCCGCGGCGGGAGGGCCACCATGAGCAGTTCTTC
CASSPPRREGHHEQFF
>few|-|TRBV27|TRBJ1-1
TGTGCCAGCAGGGACAGGAACACTGAAGCTTTCTTT
CASRDRNTEAFF
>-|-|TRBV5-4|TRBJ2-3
TGTGCCAGCAGCTGGGGCGGGGACGCAGATACGCAGTATTTT
CASSWGGDADTQYF
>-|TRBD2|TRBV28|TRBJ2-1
TGTGCCAGCAGTTTAGTCCTAGCGGGAGTCAATGAGCAGTTCTTC
CASSLVLAGVNEQFF
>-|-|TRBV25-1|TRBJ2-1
TGTGCCAGCAGTGAATTCCGGGGTGGGGTCGATGAGCAGTTCTTC
CASSEFRGGVDEQFF
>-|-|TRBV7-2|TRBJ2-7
TGTGCCAGCAGCGCTCACCAGGGATACGAGCAGTACTTC
CASSAHQGYEQYF
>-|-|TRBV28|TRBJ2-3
TGTGCCAGCCCCCCAGACGGGGGGCGGTTGGATACGCAGTATTTT
CASPPDGGRLDTQYF
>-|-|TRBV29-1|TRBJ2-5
TGCAGCGTCCGCGCGGCAGGGGAGACCCAGTACTTC
CSVRAAGETQYF
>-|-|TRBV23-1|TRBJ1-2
TGCGCCAGCAGTCGTTTGACGAAGCGACGACTTGGCTACACCTTC
CASSRLTKRRLGYTF
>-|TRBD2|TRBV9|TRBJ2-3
TGTGCCAGCAGCCCCCATGGCGGGGGGAGCACAGATACGCAGTATTTT
CASSPHGGGSTDTQYF
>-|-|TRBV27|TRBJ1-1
TGTGCCAGCAGTTTGTGGGCAGGGGCTGAAGCTTTCTTT
CASSLWAGAEAFF
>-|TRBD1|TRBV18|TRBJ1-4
TGTGCCAGCGCCACCTTGGACAGGGCTAATGAAAAACTGTTTTTT
CASATLDRANEKLFF
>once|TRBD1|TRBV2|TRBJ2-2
TGTGCCATCAGCGGGACAGGGGGAAGAACCGGGGAGCTGTTTTTT
CAISGTGGRTGELFF
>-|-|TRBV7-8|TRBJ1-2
TGTGCCAGCAGCTTAGCGCCGGTGGGGCCCAACTATGGCTACACCTTC
CASSLAPVGPNYGYTF
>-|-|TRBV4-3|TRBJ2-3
TGCGCCAGCAGCCAAGACCCGTCGGGAATCATTGTCACAGATACGCAGTATTTT
CASSQDPSGIIVTDTQYF